The 2 T cell receptor beta chains below come from one sample, sequenced in a study of cytomegalovirus exposure and HLA in healthy donors. 60 Vbeta and 13 Jbeta primers were used in PCR. Data came from immunoSEQ multiplex PCR; TCRdb stores just in-frame clones and leaves some out. The table includes about 130,000 clones, 70% to 85% detected once. Source material: PBMCs. Every receptor here comes from a man in his fifties or sixties in good health and CMV-seronegative.

The chain links TRBV19 to TRBJ1-5; 7 bases map to TRBD1. V lost 4 bases, J lost 0 bases, and 9 bases stayed unmatched. Germline CDR1 is LNHDA and CDR2 is SQIVND (reference sequence). The CDR3 is 17 residues long. The CDR3 here is CASSTSQGGYSNQPQHF. The CDR3 coding sequence is TGTGCCAGTAGTACCTCCCAGGGGGGATATAGCAATCAGCCCCAGCATTTT.

The chain carries TRBV7-6 and TRBJ2-7; 11 bases are shared with TRBD2. V trimming: 3 bases; J trimming: 2 bases; junction bases outside the gene matches: 6. Germline CDR1 is SGHVS and CDR2 is FNYEAQ. The CDR3 covers 16 residues. DNA for the CDR3: TGTGCCAGCAGCTTTTCGACTAGCGGGGTACCCTACGAGCAGTACTTC. It translates to CASSFSTSGVPYEQYF.